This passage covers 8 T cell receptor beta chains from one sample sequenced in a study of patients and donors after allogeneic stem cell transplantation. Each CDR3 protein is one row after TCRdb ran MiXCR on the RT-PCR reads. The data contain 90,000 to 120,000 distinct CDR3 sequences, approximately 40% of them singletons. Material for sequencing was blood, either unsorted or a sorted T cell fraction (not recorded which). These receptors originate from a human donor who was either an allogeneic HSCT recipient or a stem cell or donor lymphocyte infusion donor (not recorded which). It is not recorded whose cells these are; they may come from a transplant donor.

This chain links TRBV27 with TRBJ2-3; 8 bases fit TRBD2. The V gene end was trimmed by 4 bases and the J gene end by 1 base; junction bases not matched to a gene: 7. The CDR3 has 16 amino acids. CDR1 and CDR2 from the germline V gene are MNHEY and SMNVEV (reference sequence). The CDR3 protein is CASSSDRRGGTDTQYF. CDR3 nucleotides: TGTGCCAGCAGTTCCGACCGGCGGGGGGGCACAGATACGCAGTATTTT.

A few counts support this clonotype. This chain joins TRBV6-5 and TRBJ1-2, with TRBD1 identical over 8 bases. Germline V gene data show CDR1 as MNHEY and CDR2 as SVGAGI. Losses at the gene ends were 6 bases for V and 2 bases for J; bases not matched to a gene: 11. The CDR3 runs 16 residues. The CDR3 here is CASSPDRATINYGYTF. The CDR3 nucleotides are TGTGCCAGCAGCCCGGACAGGGCAACGATAAACTATGGCTACACCTTC.

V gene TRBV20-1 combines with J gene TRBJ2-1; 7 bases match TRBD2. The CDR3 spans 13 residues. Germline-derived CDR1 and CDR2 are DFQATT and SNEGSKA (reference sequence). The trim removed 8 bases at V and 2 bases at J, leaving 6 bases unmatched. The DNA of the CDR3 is TGCAGTTCAAGGGGAGGGGCCTACAATGAGCAGTTCTTC. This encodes CSSRGGAYNEQFF.

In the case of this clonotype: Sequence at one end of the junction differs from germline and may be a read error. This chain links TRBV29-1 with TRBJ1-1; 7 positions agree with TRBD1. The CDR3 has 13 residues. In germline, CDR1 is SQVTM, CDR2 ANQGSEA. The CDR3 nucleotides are TGCAGCGCGAGGGGGCAGATGAACACTGAAGCATTCTTT. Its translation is CSARGQMNTEAFF.

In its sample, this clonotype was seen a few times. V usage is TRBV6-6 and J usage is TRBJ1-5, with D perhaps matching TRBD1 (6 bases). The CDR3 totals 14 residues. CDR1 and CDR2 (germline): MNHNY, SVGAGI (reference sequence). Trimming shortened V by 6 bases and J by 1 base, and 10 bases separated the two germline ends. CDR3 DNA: TGTGCCAGCAGCGACAGGAGCAGCAATCAGCCCCAGCATTTT. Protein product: CASSDRSSNQPQHF.

The DNA for the CDR3 is TGTGCCAGCAAACGATCAGGGGCCAACGTCCTGACTTTC. It encodes CASKRSGANVLTF. The rearrangement joins TRBV6-5 to TRBJ2-6; D is unclear. Germline V gene data show CDR1 as MNHEY and CDR2 as SVGAGI. With 7 bases removed from V and 4 bases from J, the gap between germline ends came to 8 bases. The length of the CDR3 is 13 residues.

The CDR3 protein is CASSLAAVGGRLAKNIQYF. CDR3 coding DNA: TGTGCCAGCAGCTTAGCGGCGGTCGGCGGCCGTCTAGCCAAAAACATTCAGTACTTC. V gene TRBV7-9 combines with J gene TRBJ2-4; D not resolved. Trimming stripped 0 bases from V and 0 bases from J, with 18 bases between. The CDR3 spans 19 residues. Germline loops: CDR1 SEHNR, CDR2 FQNEAQ (reference sequence).

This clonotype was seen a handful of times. The CDR3 spells CASSEKEGGKAFF. The DNA of the CDR3 is TGTGCCAGCAGTGAGAAAGAGGGAGGGAAAGCTTTCTTT. The chain employs TRBV2 and TRBJ1-1; no definite D call. Per germline, CDR1 SNHLY and CDR2 FYNNEI. This CDR3 comprises 13 residues. Trimming cost V 3 bases and J 9 bases, with 14 bases left between them.